These 4 T cell receptor beta chains were sequenced from one sample in a study of T-cell memory formation after mild COVID-19. TCRdb reprocessed the 5' RACE reads via MiXCR and lists one record per CDR3 protein. This table has under 300,000 distinct CDR3 sequences, about a sixth appearing once. The sequencing input was PBMCs or a T cell subset sorted from them (not recorded which). These receptors were taken from a man aged 18 to 30 who had mild COVID-19 (a few samples of this study predate the infection). Cell type and time point are not known.

This clonotype was counted between two and nine times. V is TRBV6-2 or TRBV6-3 and J is TRBJ2-4; D perhaps matches TRBD2 (5 bases). Germline loops: CDR1 MNHEY, CDR2 SVGEGT. Between the trimmed V and J ends, which lost 6 bases and 0 bases, there was a span of 15 bases. The CDR3 has 16 amino acids. The CDR3 sequence is CASSVGSEGAKNIQYF. CDR3 DNA sequence: TGTGCCAGCAGCGTGGGCTCTGAGGGAGCCAAAAACATTCAGTACTTC.

The rearrangement uses TRBV6-1 and TRBJ1-1, with D maybe TRBD1 (6 bases). With 3 bases removed from V and 1 base from J, the gap between germline ends came to 9 bases. Germline V lookup: CDR1 MNHNS, CDR2 SASEGT. CDR3 length: 14 residues. The CDR3, as DNA: TGTGCCAGCAGTGAGTGGGGACAGAACACTGAAGCTTTCTTT. The encoded protein is CASSEWGQNTEAFF.

This clonotype has more than one count but fewer than ten. V is TRBV6-5 and J is TRBJ1-1; D is uncertain. This CDR3 has 16 residues. Germline lookup yields CDR1 MNHEY and CDR2 SVGAGI. V lost 0 bases and J lost 3, with 14 bases in between. The DNA for the CDR3 is TGTGCCAGCAGTTACTCGAGTCTAGCATGGGACACTGAAGCTTTCTTT. Protein sequence: CASSYSSLAWDTEAFF.

In DNA form, the CDR3 reads TGTGCCATCGCACTGGGGTTCGGGGAGCTGTTTTTT. Translation: CAIALGFGELFF. This sequence joins TRBV7-2 and TRBJ2-2; D unresolved. Trimming cost V 10 bases and J 7 bases, with 13 bases left between them. Germline V CDR1 and CDR2: SGHTA, FQGNSA. The CDR3 has 12 residues.